This entry describes one T cell receptor (beta chain). The target of this receptor is not known. No much larger clonotype is one base removed from it; base qualities were not supplied. Ophthalmopathy patients had moderately to severely active disease, Clinical Activity Score of at least 3, NOSPECS grade of at least 4, and duration under 3 months. Exclusion was applied to patients with uncontrolled infections, other autoimmune diseases, pregnancy or lactation. Diagnoses were established on the basis of clinical symptoms, serum thyroxine and TRAb, thyroid ultrasound, and orbital computed tomography. PBMCs were separated from about 10 ml of fresh peripheral blood using Ficoll-Paque density gradient centrifugation. Total RNA was extracted with Trizol reagent, and quality was checked on an Agilent 2100 Bioanalyzer. The sample belongs to a study of T cells in Graves' hyperthyroidism and ophthalmopathy (dated 2019 in TCRdb). In the study overall: Peripheral blood was collected at initial diagnosis, before any treatment. For training and testing, the roughly 100 patients in the discovery cohort were randomly divided in a 7:3 ratio. Whether ophthalmopathy could be predicted prospectively was tested in an independent validation cohort made up of some 20 hyperthyroidism patients plus 17 patients who later progressed to ophthalmopathy. Following sampling, methimazole starting at 30 mg daily was given to hyperthyroidism patients, and high-dose intravenous methylprednisolone was given to ophthalmopathy patients. The paper describes TCR Vbeta CDR3 sequencing of around 140 peripheral blood samples, made up of 43 ophthalmopathy patients, approximately 73 hyperthyroidism patients and about 17 progressor patients. TCR V-J signatures able to tell the groups apart were searched for in a discovery cohort of 95 to 100 patients, of whom approximately 40 had Graves' ophthalmopathy and around 57 had stable Graves' hyperthyroidism. Thyroid tissue and blood T-cell repertoires from over 5 Graves' hyperthyroidism patients were also compared in the study.

Amplification of TCR beta CDR3 regions was carried out from RNA transcripts. A first-round RT-PCR of the TCR CDR3 used the HTBI primer set with the Qiagen OneStep RT-PCR kit. Libraries were constructed in a second round of multiplex PCR, after which size selection and purification were performed. Sequencing of the libraries was done on an Illumina HiSeq2000 using paired-end 100 bp reads. In the paper's pipeline: Raw data were processed with SOAPnuke, discarding reads with adapters, uncalled bases, mean Phred below 15, or no exact constant-primer or identifier match. High-quality paired reads were merged using COPE v1.2.5, and each unique nucleotide sequence was defined as a clonotype. MiTCR v1.1 was used to align the clonotypes against IMGT TRBV, TRBD and TRBJ reference segments. The analysis included only V-J combinations with a frequency above 0.0001, which together covered more than 99% of the repertoires. A TCS score was defined as the ratio between F50 (clonal expansion) and ExV (chaos), using BLOSUM62-based TCRdist between CDR3 peptides within each V-J. Welch's t-statistics and random forest reduced around 510 V-J features to 10 to 15, which were used in a naive Bayes classifier (R e1071). The Morisita-Horn index was used to measure how similar the thyroid and blood repertoires were. TCRdb applied fastp at Q25 and MiXCR to the public reads, then kept only in-frame beta chains. One record per CDR3 amino acid sequence lists the most common genes and DNA. The V and J calls and clone size are TCRdb's, not the authors'. The sample yields approximately 610,000 distinct CDR3 sequences; about 14% were counted once. Of the sample, about 3.9% is held by the ten largest clones.

What the research found in general, with its limitations: Most expanded thyroid clonotypes (frequency above 0.001) were also detected in blood, suggesting blood repertoires may reflect thyroid immune responses. During validation, the model predicted progression to ophthalmopathy a median of about 6.5 months ahead of onset, with more than 60% sensitivity and 72.22% specificity. Sample size was not statistically predetermined, and blinding of investigators to group allocation was not performed. In cross-validation, a model built on a 13 V-J signature told ophthalmopathy apart from stable hyperthyroidism with approximately 90% sensitivity and roughly 82% specificity, and in testing the same model reached 80%/75%.

From cysteine to phenylalanine, the CDR3 is 13 amino acids long. Only the CDR3 region is kept as DNA, spanning 39 bases read in frame from base 1. A distance of 10 bases separates the germline ends of V and J, which lose 2 bases and 6 bases respectively. Sequencing input: blood. The receptor chain draws on TRBV12-3 or TRBV12-4 and TRBJ1-1; the D gene is not confidently resolved. The sequence was obtained from a woman aged 40 to 50 with Graves' ophthalmopathy. The nucleotide sequence reads TGTGCCAGCAGTTTACGTGTTGACGCTGAAGCTTTCTTT. This encodes CASSLRVDAEAFF.